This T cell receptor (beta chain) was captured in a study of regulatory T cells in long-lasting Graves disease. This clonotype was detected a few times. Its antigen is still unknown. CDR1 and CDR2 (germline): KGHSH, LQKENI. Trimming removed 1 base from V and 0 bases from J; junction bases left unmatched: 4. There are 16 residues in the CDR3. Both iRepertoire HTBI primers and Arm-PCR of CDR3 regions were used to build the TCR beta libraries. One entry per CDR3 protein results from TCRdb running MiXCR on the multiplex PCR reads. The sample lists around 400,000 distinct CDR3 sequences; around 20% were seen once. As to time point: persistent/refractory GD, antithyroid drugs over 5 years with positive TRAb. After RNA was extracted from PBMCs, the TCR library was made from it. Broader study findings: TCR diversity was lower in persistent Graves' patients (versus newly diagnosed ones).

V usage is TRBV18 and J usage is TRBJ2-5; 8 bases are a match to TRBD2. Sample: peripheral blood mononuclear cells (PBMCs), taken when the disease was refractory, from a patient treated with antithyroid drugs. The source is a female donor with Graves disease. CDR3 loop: CASSPQASGHQETQYF. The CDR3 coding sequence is TGTGCCAGCTCACCACAGGCTAGCGGGCACCAAGAGACCCAGTACTTC.